The T cell receptor (beta chain) under discussion was sequenced for a study of cytomegalovirus exposure and HLA in healthy donors. The study, taken as a whole, reports: Per a later analysis, HLA-associated TCR beta chains showed more clonal expansion than other, equally common TCR beta chains. In a later analysis, at a false discovery rate of 0.05, 16,951 TCR beta sequences were associated with HLA alleles. Researchers reportedly found TCR beta sequences accurately predicted most subjects' HLA-A and HLA-B alleles. TCR beta V segments were, for the most part, productive about 87% or about 30% of the time in an earlier analysis.

Remarks on this clone: Its antigen is undetermined.

PCR involved 60 Vbeta and 13 Jbeta primers. Libraries were prepared by immunoSEQ multiplex PCR; TCRdb keeps only in-frame clonotypes and omits some of them. The repertoire holds over 150,000 clones, with 65% to 85% as singletons. With V trimmed by 3 bases and J by 3 bases, 8 bases remained unmatched. This CDR3 region has 15 residues. Germline CDR1 and CDR2: GTSNPN and SVGIG (reference sequence). The TCR was taken from a woman between 40 and 50 years old in good health and CMV-seropositive. The sequenced material came from PBMCs. V and J are TRBV30 and TRBJ2-5; 9 positions match TRBD1. CDR3 coding DNA: TGTGCCTGGAGCCTCTGGGGACAGGGAAAAGAGACCCAGTACTTC. Translating it yields CAWSLWGQGKETQYF.